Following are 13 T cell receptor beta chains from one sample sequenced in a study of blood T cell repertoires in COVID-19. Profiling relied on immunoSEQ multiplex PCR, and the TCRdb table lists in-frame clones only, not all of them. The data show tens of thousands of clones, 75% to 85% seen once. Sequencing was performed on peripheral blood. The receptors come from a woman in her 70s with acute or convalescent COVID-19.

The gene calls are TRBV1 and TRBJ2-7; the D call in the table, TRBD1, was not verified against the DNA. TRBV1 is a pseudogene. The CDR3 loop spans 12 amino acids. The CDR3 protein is CTRFPGVVEQYF. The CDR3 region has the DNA TGCACCAGGTTCCCAGGGGTCGTTGAGCAGTACTTC.

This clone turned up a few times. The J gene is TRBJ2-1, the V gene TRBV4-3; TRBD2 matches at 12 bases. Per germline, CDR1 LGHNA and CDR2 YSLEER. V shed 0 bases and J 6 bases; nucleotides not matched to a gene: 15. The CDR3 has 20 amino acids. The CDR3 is CASSQDGASGGANPFNEQFF. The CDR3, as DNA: TGCGCCAGCAGCCAAGATGGGGCTAGCGGGGGGGCCAATCCTTTCAATGAGCAGTTCTTC.

CDR3 bases: TGTGCCAGTAAGGAGGGGTACCAAGAGACCCAGTACTTC. This encodes CASKEGYQETQYF. This chain joins TRBV19 and TRBJ2-5, with a tentative D call TRBD2 (6 bases). This CDR3 region has 13 residues. V lost 7 bases and J 0 bases, leaving 9 bases between the germline ends. CDR1 LNHDA and CDR2 SQIVND come from the germline V gene (reference sequence).

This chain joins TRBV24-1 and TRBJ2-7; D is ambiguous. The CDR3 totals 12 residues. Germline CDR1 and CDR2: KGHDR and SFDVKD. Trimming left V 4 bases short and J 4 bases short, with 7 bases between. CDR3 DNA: TGTGCCACCAGTGAAACGGGTTACGAGCAGTACTTC. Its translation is CATSETGYEQYF.

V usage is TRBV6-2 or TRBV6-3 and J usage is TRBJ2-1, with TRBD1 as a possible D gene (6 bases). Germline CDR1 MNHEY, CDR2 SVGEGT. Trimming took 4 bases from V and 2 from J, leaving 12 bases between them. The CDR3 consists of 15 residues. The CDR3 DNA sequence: TGTGCCAGCAGTTCCACAGGGAGAACCTACAATGAGCAGTTCTTC. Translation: CASSSTGRTYNEQFF.

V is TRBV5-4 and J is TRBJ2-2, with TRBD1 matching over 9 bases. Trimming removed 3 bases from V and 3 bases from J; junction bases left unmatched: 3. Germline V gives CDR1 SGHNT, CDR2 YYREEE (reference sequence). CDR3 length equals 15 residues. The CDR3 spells CASSWDRADTGELFF. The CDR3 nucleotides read TGTGCCAGCAGCTGGGACAGGGCGGACACCGGGGAGCTGTTTTTT.

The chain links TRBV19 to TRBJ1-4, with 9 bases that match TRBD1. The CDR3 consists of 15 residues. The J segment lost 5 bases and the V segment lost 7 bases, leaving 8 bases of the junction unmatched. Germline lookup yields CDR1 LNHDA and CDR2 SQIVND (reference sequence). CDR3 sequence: CASTPFGTGNEKLFF. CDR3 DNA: TGTGCCAGTACCCCATTCGGGACAGGGAATGAAAAACTGTTTTTT. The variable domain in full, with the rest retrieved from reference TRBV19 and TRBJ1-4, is DGGITQSPKYLFRKEGQNVTLSCEQNLNHDAMYWYRQDPGQGLRLIYYSQIVNDFQKGDIAEGYSVSREKKESFPLTVTSAQKNPTAFYLCASTPFGTGNEKLFFGSGTQLSVL.

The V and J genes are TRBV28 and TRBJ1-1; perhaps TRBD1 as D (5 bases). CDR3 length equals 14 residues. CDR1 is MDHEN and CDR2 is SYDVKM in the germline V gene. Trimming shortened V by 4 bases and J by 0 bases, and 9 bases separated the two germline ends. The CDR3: CASSSADMNTEAFF. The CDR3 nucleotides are TGTGCCAGCAGTTCTGCGGACATGAACACTGAAGCTTTCTTT.

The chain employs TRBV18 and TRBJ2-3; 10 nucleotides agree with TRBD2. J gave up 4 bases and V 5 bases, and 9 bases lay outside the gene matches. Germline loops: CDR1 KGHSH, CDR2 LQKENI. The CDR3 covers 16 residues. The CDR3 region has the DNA TGTGCCAGCTCAATAAGCGGGAGGGGTCCCGCAGATACGCAGTATTTT. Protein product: CASSISGRGPADTQYF. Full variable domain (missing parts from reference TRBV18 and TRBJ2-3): NAGVMQNPRHLVRRRGQEARLRCSPMKGHSHVYWYRQLPEEGLKFMVYLQKENIIDESGMPKERFSAEFPKEGPSILRIQQVVRGDSAAYFCASSISGRGPADTQYFGPGTRLTVL.

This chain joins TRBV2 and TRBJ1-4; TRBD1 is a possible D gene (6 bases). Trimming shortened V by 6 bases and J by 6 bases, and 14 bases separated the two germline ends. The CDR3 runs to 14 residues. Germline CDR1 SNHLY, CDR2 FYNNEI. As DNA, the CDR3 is TGTGCCAGCAGAGCAGGGGATCTGTATGAAAAACTGTTTTTT. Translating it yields CASRAGDLYEKLFF.

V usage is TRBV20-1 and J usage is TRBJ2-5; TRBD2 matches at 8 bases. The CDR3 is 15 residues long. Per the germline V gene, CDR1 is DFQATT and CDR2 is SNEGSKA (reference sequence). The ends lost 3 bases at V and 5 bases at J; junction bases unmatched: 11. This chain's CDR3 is CSASLPRGGFETQYF. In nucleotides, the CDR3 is TGCAGTGCTAGTCTGCCTCGGGGGGGCTTTGAGACCCAGTACTTC.

DNA of the CDR3: TGTGCCAGCAGTTACAGGGGGCAGGGGACTGAAGCTTTCTTT. It specifies CASSYRGQGTEAFF. This sequence joins TRBV2 and TRBJ1-1; 9 bases line up with TRBD1. Germline trimming cut 5 bases from V and 5 bases from J; bases unmatched to any gene: 6. The CDR3 runs 14 residues. CDR1 and CDR2 (germline): SNHLY, FYNNEI.

The CDR3, as DNA: TGTGCCAGCAGTGAGGGCGGGAGTGGACACGAGCAGTACTTC. Encoded protein: CASSEGGSGHEQYF. The V call is TRBV2, the J call TRBJ2-7; 7 bases align to TRBD2. Trimming removed 3 bases from V and 5 bases from J; junction bases left unmatched: 7. Germline V gene sequence: CDR1 SNHLY, CDR2 FYNNEI. The CDR3 totals 14 residues.